Below, 8 T cell receptor beta chains from the same sample are listed, as sequenced in a study of beta chain features in type 1 diabetes (dated by TCRdb to the late 2010s). The library relied on the immunoSEQ multiplex PCR assay. All of the isolated RNA was reverse transcribed with the High Capacity cDNA Reverse Transcription Kit, so expressed TCRB transcripts were sequenced. The table comes from immuneACCESS by way of TCRdb, which keeps in-frame sequences with V and J called. Part of the clones is missing from these tables; in studies checked, under half for an unresolved V gene and the rest for unknown reasons. The sample data list approximately 40,000 clones, and roughly 50% of these were observed just once. The ten biggest clones cover 0.25% of the sample. The material sequenced was stem cell memory CD4+ T cells from blood. In light of the paper, this sample's cell subset or site label describes: stem cell-like memory CD4+ T cells. Receptors originate from a woman in her twenties or thirties in good health.

This rearrangement joins TRBV7-3 to TRBJ2-5; D is perhaps TRBD2 (5 bases). The ends were cut back, 1 base at V and 6 bases at J, with 12 bases in the middle. Germline CDR1 reads SGHTA; CDR2 reads FQGTGA. This CDR3 contains 14 residues. The CDR3 sequence is CASSLSPAEKTQYF. For the CDR3, the DNA is TGTGCCAGCAGCTTAAGTCCAGCGGAAAAGACCCAGTACTTC. The variable domain in full, with the rest retrieved from reference TRBV7-3 and TRBJ2-5, is GAGVSQTPSNKVTEKGKYVELRCDPISGHTALYWYRQSLGQGPEFLIYFQGTGAADDSGLPNDRFFAVRPEGSVSTLKIQRTERGDSAVYLCASSLSPAEKTQYFGPGTRLLVL.

The chain is built from TRBV29-1 and TRBJ2-1; 11 bases are a match to TRBD2. The length of the CDR3 is 14 residues. Unmatched junction bases numbered 7, after V lost 7 bases and J lost 5 bases. Germline loops: CDR1 SQVTM, CDR2 ANQGSEA. CDR3 residues: CSGGTLAGDNEQFF. In nucleotides, the CDR3 is TGCAGCGGGGGAACACTAGCGGGGGACAATGAGCAGTTCTTC.

The chain joins TRBV7-9 to TRBJ2-7; 10 bases are shared with TRBD1. Looked up from germline, CDR1 is SEHNR and CDR2 is FQNEAQ (reference sequence). The CDR3 contains 15 residues. V shed 1 base and J 4 bases; nucleotides not matched to a gene: 4. CDR3 DNA: TGTGCCAGCAGCTTAGGTTGGGACAGGGGTTACGAGCAGTACTTC. As protein: CASSLGWDRGYEQYF.

This clone was detected only a few times. The rearrangement joins TRBV2 to TRBJ2-3; 12 nucleotides match TRBD2. Germline lookup yields CDR1 SNHLY and CDR2 FYNNEI. The CDR3 spans 16 residues. The junction had 6 bases not matched to a gene; V was cut back by 2 bases and J by 6 bases. In DNA form, the CDR3 reads TGTGCCAGCAGTGAACAGACTAGCGGGAGCCTCGATACGCAGTATTTT. This encodes CASSEQTSGSLDTQYF.

This clone was detected a few times. The V gene is TRBV14, the J gene TRBJ1-3, with D unclear. The germline V gene has CDR1 SGHDN and CDR2 FVKESK. CDR3 length equals 15 residues. V was cut by 0 bases and J by 3 bases, with 9 bases left in between. In DNA form, the CDR3 reads TGTGCCAGCAGCCAAGATTTCGGAGGTGGAAACACCATATATTTT. Amino acid sequence: CASSQDFGGGNTIYF.

The rearrangement joins TRBV9 to TRBJ2-5; 8 nucleotides line up with TRBD1. This CDR3 region has 13 residues. The V gene's germline CDR1 is SGDLS and CDR2 YYNGEE. V lost 4 bases and J lost 5; bases outside the gene matches: 4. In nucleotides, the CDR3 is TGTGCCAGCAGCACCCGGACAGGGGAGACCCAGTACTTC. It encodes CASSTRTGETQYF.

This sequence joins TRBV28 and TRBJ2-7; possible D gene TRBD2, 6 bases. The CDR3 consists of 14 residues. CDR1 is MDHEN and CDR2 is SYDVKM in the germline V gene. Trimming cost V 6 bases and J 0 bases, with 12 bases left between them. CDR3 DNA sequence: TGTGCCAGCAGGGAGGGGACTCGCTCCTACGAGCAGTACTTC. As protein: CASREGTRSYEQYF.

The rearrangement joins TRBV18 to TRBJ1-1; perhaps TRBD1 as D (5 bases). The CDR3 has 15 residues. The V gene's germline CDR1 is KGHSH and CDR2 LQKENI. V lost 1 base to trimming and J lost 5 bases, with 14 bases between them. The CDR3 sequence is CASSPQGDGVTEAFF. CDR3 DNA sequence: TGTGCCAGCTCACCACAAGGGGATGGTGTGACTGAAGCTTTCTTT.